Listed below are T cell receptor beta chains from one sample, sequenced in a study of blood T cell repertoires in COVID-19. Only in-frame clones appear in the TCRdb table, and some are missing; sequencing was by immunoSEQ multiplex PCR. The profile shows under 300,000 clones, around 85% of them singletons. Sequencing was done on a sample of peripheral blood. All receptors come from a woman aged 30 to 39 with COVID-19, enrolled during active disease. CDR3s include the opening cysteine and the closing phenylalanine or tryptophan. The D gene is left open where the match is weak. Rows give clone size only sometimes, using once, few, many, or a class for an expanded clone.

>NA|TRBD1|TRBV5-1|TRBJ2-5
CASSADREETQYF
TGCGCCAGCAGCGCAGACAGGGAAGAGACCCAGTACTTC
>once|TRBD2|TRBV7-9|TRBJ2-7
CASSHRGGLAGGLANEQYF
TGTGCCAGCAGCCACAGGGGTGGACTAGCGGGGGGGCTTGCCAACGAGCAGTACTTC
>NA|NA|TRBV3-1/TRBV3-2|TRBJ2-5
CASSQVASWETQYF
TGTGCCAGCAGCCAAGTAGCCTCTTGGGAGACCCAGTACTTC
>NA|NA|TRBV19|TRBJ2-3
CGSAGQTGDTQYF
TGCGGTTCGGCGGGCCAAACGGGGGATACGCAGTATTTT
>NA|TRBD1|TRBV3-1/TRBV3-2|TRBJ2-1
CASSQGAGGIYEQFF
TGTGCCAGCAGCCAGGGGGCAGGGGGCATATATGAGCAGTTCTTC
>NA|NA|TRBV10-3|TRBJ2-7
CAISAPNNNTYEQYF
TGTGCCATCAGTGCGCCGAACAACAATACCTACGAGCAGTACTTC
>NA|TRBD2|TRBV14|TRBJ2-7
CASSPRGGYEQYF
TGTGCCAGCAGCCCCCGCGGGGGGTACGAGCAGTACTTC
>NA|NA|TRBV5-1|TRBJ2-6
CASSKLGQTGANVLTF
TGCGCCAGCAGCAAGCTAGGACAGACTGGGGCCAACGTCCTGACTTTC
>NA|NA|TRBV6-6|TRBJ2-1
CASSYPNEQFF
TGTGCCAGCAGTTACCCGAATGAGCAGTTCTTC
>many|NA|TRBV27|TRBJ2-1
CASTAGFRTYNEQFF
TGTGCCTCGACTGCTGGGTTCCGAACCTACAATGAGCAGTTCTTC
>NA|NA|TRBV3-1/TRBV3-2|TRBJ1-1
CASSPRNTEAFF
TGTGCCAGCAGCCCTCGGAACACTGAAGCTTTCTTT
>NA|TRBD2|TRBV4-2|TRBJ2-2
CASSQEVAGGPGTGELFF
TGTGCCAGCAGCCAAGAGGTAGCGGGGGGGCCGGGGACCGGGGAGCTGTTTTTT
>many|TRBD1|TRBV7-2|TRBJ2-1
CASSFPQGASDEQFF
TGTGCCAGCAGCTTCCCACAGGGGGCTAGCGATGAGCAGTTCTTC
>NA|TRBD2|TRBV5-1|TRBJ2-7
CASSSRLAGGRNEQYF
TGCGCCAGCAGCTCCCGACTAGCGGGGGGAAGAAACGAGCAGTACTTC
>NA|NA|TRBV6-1|TRBJ1-6
CASSDLGESYNSPLHF
TGTGCCAGCAGTGATCTGGGAGAATCTTATAATTCACCCCTCCACTTT
>NA|TRBD1|TRBV28|TRBJ1-1
CASRAQGQNKAFF
TGTGCCAGCAGAGCCCAGGGACAGAATAAAGCTTTCTTT
>NA|TRBD1|TRBV15|TRBJ2-3
CATSGGQGRSDTQYF
TGTGCCACCAGCGGGGGACAGGGACGGTCAGATACGCAGTATTTT
>NA|NA|TRBV18|TRBJ2-2
CASSPESQSGSSSGELFF
TGTGCCAGCTCACCTGAATCTCAATCCGGTTCGTCGAGCGGGGAGCTGTTTTTT
>NA|NA|TRBV4-1|TRBJ2-5
CASSHTVKQETQYF
TGCGCCAGCAGCCATACAGTAAAACAAGAGACCCAGTACTTC
>NA|TRBD1|TRBV28|TRBJ1-5
CASSRTGSNQPQHF
TGTGCCAGCAGCAGGACAGGAAGCAATCAGCCCCAGCATTTT
>once|NA|TRBV27|TRBJ1-6
CASSPRVEGSSPLHF
TGTGCCAGCTCCCCCCGGGTTGAGGGCAGTTCACCCCTCCACTTT
>NA|TRBD1|TRBV30|TRBJ1-5
CAWSAGQGAPSNQPQHF
TGTGCCTGGAGTGCGGGACAGGGGGCCCCAAGCAATCAGCCCCAGCATTTT
>NA|NA|TRBV19|TRBJ1-2
CASSAQSYGYTF
TGTGCCAGTAGCGCACAGAGCTATGGCTACACCTTC
>once|NA|TRBV19|TRBJ1-5
CASSILLGGGFDFSNQPQHF
TGTGCCAGTAGTATACTCCTAGGTGGTGGTTTCGACTTTAGCAATCAGCCCCAGCATTTT
>NA|NA|TRBV21-1|TRBJ1-2
CASSPPFPSGYGYTF
TGTGCCAGCAGCCCCCCATTTCCCTCGGGGTATGGCTACACCTTC
>NA|NA|TRBV5-4|TRBJ2-4
CASSSTLGQTKNIQYF
TGTGCCAGCAGCTCCACATTGGGACAAACCAAAAACATTCAGTACTTC
>NA|NA|TRBV5-1|TRBJ2-7
CASSLATNYEQYF
TGCGCCAGCAGCTTGGCTACCAACTACGAGCAGTACTTC
>NA|TRBD1|TRBV18|TRBJ1-6
CARKRIRQGDNSPLHF
TGTGCCAGGAAACGAATCCGACAGGGGGATAATTCACCCCTCCACTTT
>NA|TRBD1|TRBV7-9|TRBJ1-2
CASTNNNRGLWGYTF
TGTGCCAGCACCAATAATAACAGGGGGCTCTGGGGCTACACCTTC
>NA|TRBD2|TRBV3-1/TRBV3-2|TRBJ2-1
CASSPLLAGGFAENEQFF
TGTGCCAGCAGTCCGTTACTAGCGGGGGGGTTTGCTGAAAATGAGCAGTTCTTC
>once|NA|TRBV3-1/TRBV3-2|TRBJ1-6
CASSQIAKEYNSPLHF
TGTGCCAGCAGCCAAATCGCAAAGGAGTATAATTCACCCCTCCACTTT
>NA|NA|TRBV27|TRBJ2-6
CASSFLSGANVLTF
TGTGCCAGCAGTTTTCTCTCTGGGGCCAACGTCCTGACTTTC
>NA|TRBD1|TRBV4-1|TRBJ2-1
CASSSTGPGNEQFF
TGCGCCAGCAGCTCGACAGGGCCGGGGAATGAGCAGTTCTTC
>NA|NA|TRBV3-1/TRBV3-2|TRBJ2-1
CASSQEAGEQFF
TGTGCCAGCAGCCAAGAAGCTGGTGAGCAGTTCTTC
>NA|TRBD2|TRBV2|TRBJ2-2
CASRRLATGELFF
TGTGCCAGCAGGAGACTAGCGACCGGGGAGCTGTTTTTT
>once|NA|TRBV30|TRBJ1-1
CAWSAGQMNTEAFF
TGTGCCTGGAGTGCCGGACAGATGAACACTGAAGCTTTCTTT
>NA|NA|TRBV10-2|TRBJ1-2
CASRGRAPYGYTF
TGCGCCAGCAGGGGCAGGGCCCCCTATGGCTACACCTTC
>NA|NA|TRBV5-1|TRBJ2-7
CASSQRAYEQYF
TGCGCCAGCAGCCAGCGCGCCTACGAGCAGTACTTC
>NA|NA|TRBV30|TRBJ2-5
CAWSMLGETQYF
TGTGCCTGGAGTATGTTGGGCGAGACCCAGTACTTC
>NA|TRBD2|TRBV18|TRBJ2-5
CASSPSGAQETQYF
TGTGCCAGCTCACCAAGCGGGGCCCAAGAGACCCAGTACTTC
>once|NA|TRBV6-1|TRBJ2-3
CASSEAANTQYF
TGTGCCAGCAGTGAAGCGGCAAATACGCAGTATTTT
>once|NA|TRBV3-1/TRBV3-2|TRBJ1-6
CASSQGSGLNNSPLHF
TGTGCCAGCAGCCAAGGTTCGGGACTAAATAATTCACCCCTCCACTTT
>NA|NA|TRBV3-1/TRBV3-2|TRBJ2-2
CASSQKYFRIPGGELFF
TGTGCCAGCAGCCAAAAATACTTTCGAATACCGGGGGGGGAGCTGTTTTTT
>NA|NA|TRBV7-9|TRBJ2-2
CASSPIIAANTGELFF
TGTGCCAGCAGCCCGATTATAGCGGCGAACACCGGGGAGCTGTTTTTT
>NA|TRBD2|TRBV10-3|TRBJ2-3
CASAGTSGTDTQYF
TGTGCCTCCGCCGGGACTAGCGGGACAGATACGCAGTATTTT
>NA|TRBD1|TRBV7-9|TRBJ2-7
CASSPTRTGKTYEQYF
TGTGCCAGCAGCCCAACAAGGACAGGGAAGACCTACGAGCAGTACTTC
>NA|TRBD1|TRBV18|TRBJ1-2
CASFGQGASYGYTF
TGTGCCAGCTTCGGACAGGGGGCTAGTTATGGCTACACCTTC
>NA|NA|TRBV27|TRBJ1-5
CASSLRGAGQPQHF
TGTGCCAGCAGCCTCCGGGGGGCAGGTCAGCCCCAGCATTTT
>NA|TRBD2|TRBV5-1|TRBJ2-1
CASSLGASGYNEQFF
TGCGCCAGCAGCTTGGGTGCTAGCGGGTACAATGAGCAGTTCTTC
>NA|TRBD1|TRBV28|TRBJ2-7
CASSLDTGDYEQYF
TGTGCCAGCAGTTTAGATACAGGGGACTACGAGCAGTACTTC
>once|TRBD1|TRBV5-6|TRBJ1-6
CASSFGTGPNSPLHF
TGTGCCAGCAGCTTTGGGACAGGGCCAAATTCACCCCTCCACTTT
>NA|NA|TRBV29-1|TRBJ1-1
CSVVNTEAFF
TGCAGCGTCGTCAACACTGAAGCTTTCTTT
>NA|TRBD1|TRBV10-3|TRBJ2-6
CAISDGQGESSGANVLTF
TGTGCCATCAGCGACGGACAGGGGGAAAGCTCTGGGGCCAACGTCCTGACTTTC